This note documents a single TCR beta chain sequence. Its antigen is undetermined. These data belong to a study of T cell responses to AZD1222 COVID-19 vaccine. Study background: Combined were second doses at about 4 or about 12 weeks.

Assay: immunoSEQ multiplex PCR; the TCRdb copy retains only in-frame clones and omits some. The table lists under 150,000 clones, roughly 89% of them singletons. Study results and limitations: CD4 TCRs covered the whole spike, strongest at regions 160-218 and 743-854. Clonal diversity was possibly underestimated, and white British individuals and females predominated among donors. Only after the peak T cell response were repertoires sampled.

The sequence derives from an adult in good health. Sequenced here: peripheral blood, sampled on day 0 of AZD1222 vaccination.

The CDR3 reads CASSFTSGLGRETQYF. CDR3 DNA sequence: TGTGCCAGCAGCTTCACTAGCGGGTTAGGTCGAGAGACCCAGTACTTC. The chain carries TRBV11-2 and TRBJ2-5, with 9 bases fitting TRBD2. The length of the CDR3 is 16 residues. V gave up 3 bases and J gave up 4 bases; unmatched junction bases: 9. CDR1 is SGHAT, CDR2 FQNNGV, per germline.